This T cell receptor (beta chain) is drawn from a study of T cell responses to AZD1222 COVID-19 vaccine. Study-wide points: Repertoire sampling happened only post peak T cell response. Possibly, clonal diversity was underestimated; donors were largely white British and included more females. Spike-specific TCR breadth and depth grew following two AZD1222 doses. Among spike-specific TCRs, nearly half reportedly target unmutated variant regions.

After removal of 7 bases from V and 5 bases from J, the junction contained 8 bases not matched to a gene. CDR1 MNHEY and CDR2 SVGAGI come from the germline V gene. This CDR3 is built from 14 residues. Sequencing used immunoSEQ multiplex PCR; TCRdb keeps in-frame clones, though not all of them. The sample has approximately 110,000 clones, about nine tenths seen once; the top ten hold about 1.2%. As for this clone: Its antigen is as yet unknown.

The chain has TRBV6-5 and TRBJ2-7, with 10 bases fitting TRBD1. Specimen: peripheral blood, collected on day 0 of AZD1222 vaccination. The TCR comes from an adult in good health. CDR3 amino acids: CASTETGGWNEQYF. CDR3 DNA: TGTGCCAGCACCGAGACAGGGGGCTGGAACGAGCAGTACTTC.